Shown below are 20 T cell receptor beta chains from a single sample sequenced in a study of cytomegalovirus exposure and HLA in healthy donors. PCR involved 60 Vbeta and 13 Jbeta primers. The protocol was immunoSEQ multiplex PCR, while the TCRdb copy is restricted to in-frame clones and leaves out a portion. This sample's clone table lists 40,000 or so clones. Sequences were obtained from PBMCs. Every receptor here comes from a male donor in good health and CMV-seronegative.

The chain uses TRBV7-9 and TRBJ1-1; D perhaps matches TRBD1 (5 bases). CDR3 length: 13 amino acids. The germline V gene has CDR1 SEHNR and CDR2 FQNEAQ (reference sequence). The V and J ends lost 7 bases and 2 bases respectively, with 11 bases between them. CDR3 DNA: TGTGCCAGCACCTCGACAGTTAACACTGAAGCTTTCTTT. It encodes CASTSTVNTEAFF.

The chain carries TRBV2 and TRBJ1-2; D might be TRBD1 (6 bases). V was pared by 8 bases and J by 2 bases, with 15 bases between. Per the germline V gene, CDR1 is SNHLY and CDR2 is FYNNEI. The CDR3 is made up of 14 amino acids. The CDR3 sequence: CASSRGGGNYGYTF. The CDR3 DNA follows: TGTGCCAGCTCCCGGGGAGGGGGAAACTATGGCTACACCTTC.

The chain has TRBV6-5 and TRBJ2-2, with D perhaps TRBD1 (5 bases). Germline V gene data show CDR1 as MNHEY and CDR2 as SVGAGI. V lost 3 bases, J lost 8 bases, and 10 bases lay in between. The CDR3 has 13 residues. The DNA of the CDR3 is TGTGCCAGCAGTTATTGGGGCGCAGGGGAGCTGTTTTTT. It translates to CASSYWGAGELFF.

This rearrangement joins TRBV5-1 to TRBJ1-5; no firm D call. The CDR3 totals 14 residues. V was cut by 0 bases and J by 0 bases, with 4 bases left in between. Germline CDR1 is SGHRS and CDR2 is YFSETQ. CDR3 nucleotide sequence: TGCGCCAGCAGCTTGGACGGTAGCAATCAGCCCCAGCATTTT. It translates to CASSLDGSNQPQHF.

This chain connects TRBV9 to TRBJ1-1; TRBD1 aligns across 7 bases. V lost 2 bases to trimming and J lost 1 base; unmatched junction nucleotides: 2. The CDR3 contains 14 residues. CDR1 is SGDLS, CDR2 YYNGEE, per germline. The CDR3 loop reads CASSVTGWNTEAFF. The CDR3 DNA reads TGTGCCAGCAGCGTGACAGGGTGGAACACTGAAGCTTTCTTT.

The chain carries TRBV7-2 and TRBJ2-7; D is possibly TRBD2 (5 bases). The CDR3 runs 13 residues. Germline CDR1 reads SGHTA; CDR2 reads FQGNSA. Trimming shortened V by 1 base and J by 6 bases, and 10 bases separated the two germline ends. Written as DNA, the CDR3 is TGTGCCAGCAGCTTAGGAGGGTATCTCGAGCAGTACTTC. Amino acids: CASSLGGYLEQYF. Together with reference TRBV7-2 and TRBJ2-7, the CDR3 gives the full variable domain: GAGVSQSPSNKVTEKGKDVELRCDPISGHTALYWYRQSLGQGLEFLIYFQGNSAPDKSGLPSDRFSAERTGGSVSTLTIQRTQQEDSAVYLCASSLGGYLEQYFGPGTRLTVT.

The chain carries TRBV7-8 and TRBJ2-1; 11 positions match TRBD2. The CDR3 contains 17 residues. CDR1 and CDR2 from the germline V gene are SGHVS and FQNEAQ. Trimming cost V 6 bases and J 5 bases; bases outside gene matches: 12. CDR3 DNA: TGTGCCAGCAGGAATAGCGGGGGGGTGCGCTGGCACAATGAGCAGTTCTTC. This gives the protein CASRNSGGVRWHNEQFF.

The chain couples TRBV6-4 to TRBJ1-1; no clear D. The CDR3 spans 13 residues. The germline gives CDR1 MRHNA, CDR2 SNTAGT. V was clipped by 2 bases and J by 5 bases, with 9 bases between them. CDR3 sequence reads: CASSDMEGTEAFF. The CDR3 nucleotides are TGTGCCAGCAGTGACATGGAGGGAACTGAAGCTTTCTTT.

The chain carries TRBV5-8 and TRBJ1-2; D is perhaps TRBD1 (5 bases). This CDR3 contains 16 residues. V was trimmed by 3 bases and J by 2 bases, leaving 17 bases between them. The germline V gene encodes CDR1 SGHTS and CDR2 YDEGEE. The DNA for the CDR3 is TGTGCCAGCAGCTGGGCCTCGGTTAAGGGGAACTATGGCTACACCTTC. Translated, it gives CASSWASVKGNYGYTF.

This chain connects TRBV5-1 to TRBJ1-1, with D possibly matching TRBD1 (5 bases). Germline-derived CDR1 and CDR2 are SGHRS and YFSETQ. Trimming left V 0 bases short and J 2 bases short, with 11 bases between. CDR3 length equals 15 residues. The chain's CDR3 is CASSLVGQGNTEAFF. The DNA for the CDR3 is TGCGCCAGCAGCTTGGTTGGGCAGGGAAACACTGAAGCTTTCTTT.

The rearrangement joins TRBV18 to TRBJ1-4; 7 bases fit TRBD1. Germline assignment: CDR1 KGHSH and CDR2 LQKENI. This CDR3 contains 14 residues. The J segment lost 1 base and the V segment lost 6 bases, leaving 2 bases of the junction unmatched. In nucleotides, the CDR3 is TGTGCCAGCTCCGACAGGGTAACTAATGAAAAACTGTTTTTT. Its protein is CASSDRVTNEKLFF.

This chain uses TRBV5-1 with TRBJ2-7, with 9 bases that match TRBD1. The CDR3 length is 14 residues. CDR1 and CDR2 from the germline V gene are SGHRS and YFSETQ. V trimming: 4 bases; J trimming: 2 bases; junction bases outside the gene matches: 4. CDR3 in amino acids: CASSADRGAYEQYF. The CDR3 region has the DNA TGCGCCAGCAGCGCCGACAGGGGGGCCTACGAGCAGTACTTC.

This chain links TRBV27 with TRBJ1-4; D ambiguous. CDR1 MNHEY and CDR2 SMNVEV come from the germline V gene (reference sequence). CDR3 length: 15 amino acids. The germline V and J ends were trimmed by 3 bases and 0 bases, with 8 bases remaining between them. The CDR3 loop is CASSFRVSTNEKLFF. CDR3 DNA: TGTGCCAGCAGTTTTCGGGTATCAACTAATGAAAAACTGTTTTTT.

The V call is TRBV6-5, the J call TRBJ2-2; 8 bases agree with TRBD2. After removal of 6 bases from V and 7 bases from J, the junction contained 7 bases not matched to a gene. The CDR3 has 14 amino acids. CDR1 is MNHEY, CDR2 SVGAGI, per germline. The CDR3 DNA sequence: TGTGCCAGCAGAAACGGGGGGGCGGTCGGGGAGCTGTTTTTT. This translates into CASRNGGAVGELFF.

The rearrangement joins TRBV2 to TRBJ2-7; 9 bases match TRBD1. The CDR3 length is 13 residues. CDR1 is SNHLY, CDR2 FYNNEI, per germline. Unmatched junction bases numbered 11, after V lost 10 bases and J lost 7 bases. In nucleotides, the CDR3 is TGTGCCACCGCCGCACAGGGGGCGGGGGAGCAGTACTTC. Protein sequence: CATAAQGAGEQYF.

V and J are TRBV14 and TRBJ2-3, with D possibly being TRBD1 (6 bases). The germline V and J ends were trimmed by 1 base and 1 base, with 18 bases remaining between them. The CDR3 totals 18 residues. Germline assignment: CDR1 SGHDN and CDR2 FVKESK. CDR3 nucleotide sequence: TGTGCCAGCAGCCAAGGGACAGAGGGCCTCCGGGGCACAGATACGCAGTATTTT. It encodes CASSQGTEGLRGTDTQYF.

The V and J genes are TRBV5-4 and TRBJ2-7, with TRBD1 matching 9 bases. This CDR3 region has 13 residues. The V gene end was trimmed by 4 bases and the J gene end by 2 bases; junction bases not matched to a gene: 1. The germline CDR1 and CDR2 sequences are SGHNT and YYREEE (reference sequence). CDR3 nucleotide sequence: TGTGCCAGCAGCCGGGACAGGGCCTACGAGCAGTACTTC. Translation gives CASSRDRAYEQYF.

The CDR3 protein is CASSPNEANTEAFF. The CDR3 DNA is TGCGCCAGCAGCCCGAATGAGGCGAACACTGAAGCTTTCTTT. The genes are TRBV5-1 and TRBJ1-1; D unresolved. Trimming shortened V by 4 bases and J by 1 base, and 11 bases separated the two germline ends. The CDR3 runs to 14 residues. The germline V gene has CDR1 SGHRS and CDR2 YFSETQ.

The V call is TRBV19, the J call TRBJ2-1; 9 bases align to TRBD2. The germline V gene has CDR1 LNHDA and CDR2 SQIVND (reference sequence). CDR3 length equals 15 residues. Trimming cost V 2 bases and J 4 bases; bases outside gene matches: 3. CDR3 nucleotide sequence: TGTGCCAGTAGTATAATTCTAGCGGGGTACAATGAGCAGTTCTTC. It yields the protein CASSIILAGYNEQFF.

The CDR3 protein is CASSQMGQANEKLFF. CDR3 DNA sequence: TGTGCCAGCAGCCAAATGGGACAGGCTAATGAAAAACTGTTTTTT. The chain is built from TRBV7-2 and TRBJ1-4; TRBD1 matches 8 bases. The V gene end was trimmed by 5 bases and the J gene end by 3 bases; junction bases not matched to a gene: 5. Germline V lookup: CDR1 SGHTA, CDR2 FQGNSA. There are 15 residues in the CDR3.